These 26 T cell receptor beta chains share one sample of origin, sequenced in a study of response to subunit inactivated influenza vaccine. TCRdb re-called the RT-PCR reads with MiXCR, one entry per CDR3 protein. The table has hundreds of thousands of distinct CDR3 sequences, over 11% seen once. The starting material was PBMCs from blood, obtained 14 days before vaccination. The source is a man aged 50-59 years who received an inactivated influenza vaccine.

This clonotype showed up just a few times. This chain uses TRBV7-2 with TRBJ2-3; the match to TRBD1 covers 10 bases. The CDR3 totals 16 residues. The J segment lost 6 bases and the V segment lost 5 bases, leaving 11 bases of the junction unmatched. Germline lookup yields CDR1 SGHTA and CDR2 FQGNSA. CDR3 protein: CASSPRQGAQFDTQYF. The CDR3 DNA follows: TGTGCCAGCAGCCCGAGACAGGGGGCACAATTTGATACGCAGTATTTT.

This clonotype was picked up a small number of times. The chain recombines TRBV20-1 with TRBJ1-1; TRBD1 matches at 9 bases. The CDR3 spans 17 residues. The junction had 20 bases not matched to a gene; V was cut back by 1 base and J by 11 bases. CDR1 DFQATT and CDR2 SNEGSKA come from the germline V gene (reference sequence). This chain's CDR3 is CSARGRPGQGPRYEAFF. DNA for the CDR3: TGCAGTGCTAGAGGCCGCCCCGGACAGGGGCCGCGATATGAGGCTTTCTTT.

This clonotype was recorded a few times. This chain links TRBV29-1 with TRBJ2-5; 7 nucleotides align to TRBD2. V trimming: 1 base; J trimming: 4 bases; junction bases outside the gene matches: 21. In germline, CDR1 is SQVTM, CDR2 ANQGSEA. CDR3 length equals 19 residues. CDR3 DNA: TGCAGCGTTGAAGGTTTGTCAGCGTCGGCGGGAGATATAGGAGAGACCCAGTACTTC. It translates to CSVEGLSASAGDIGETQYF.

This rearrangement joins TRBV4-2 to TRBJ2-3; D is perhaps TRBD2 (5 bases). V lost 4 bases, J lost 5 bases, and 10 bases lay in between. CDR3 length: 13 residues. Germline CDR1 and CDR2: LGHNA and YNFKEQ. The CDR3, as DNA: TGTGCCAGCAGCCGCGGACGGGAAGATACGCAGTATTTT. Its protein is CASSRGREDTQYF.

CDR3 in amino acids: CASSQRTGHYGYTF. Written as DNA, the CDR3 is TGTGCCAGCAGCCAAAGGACAGGGCACTATGGCTACACCTTC. The chain uses TRBV14 and TRBJ1-2; 8 nucleotides align to TRBD1. In germline, CDR1 is SGHDN, CDR2 FVKESK. The CDR3 extends over 14 amino acids. Trimming cost V 2 bases and J 3 bases; bases outside gene matches: 2.

V usage is TRBV7-2 and J usage is TRBJ2-7; D not certain. The CDR3 runs 15 residues. Per germline, CDR1 SGHTA and CDR2 FQGNSA. The V and J ends lost 7 bases and 7 bases respectively, with 23 bases between them. The CDR3 sequence is CASTTKVGGPAEQYF. Written as DNA, the CDR3 is TGTGCCAGCACCACGAAGGTGGGTGGGCCGGCAGAGCAGTACTTC.

The V call is TRBV6-5, the J call TRBJ2-7; D unclear. Looked up from germline, CDR1 is MNHEY and CDR2 is SVGAGI. CDR3 length: 15 residues. The V and J ends lost 0 bases and 2 bases respectively, with 11 bases between them. Here the CDR3 DNA reads TGTGCCAGCAGTTACTCGTTGAAGGGTACCTACGAGCAGTACTTC. Encoded protein: CASSYSLKGTYEQYF.

The chain recombines TRBV25-1 with TRBJ2-1; D remains unclear. The V and J ends lost 2 bases and 3 bases respectively, with 11 bases between them. The CDR3 is 15 residues long. Germline-derived CDR1 and CDR2 are MGHDK and SYGVNS. The chain's CDR3 is CASSENNLLYNEQFF. For the CDR3, the DNA is TGTGCCAGCAGTGAAAACAACCTACTCTACAATGAGCAGTTCTTC.

This clonotype has more than one count but fewer than ten. V usage is TRBV30 and J usage is TRBJ2-1; the D gene could be TRBD1 or TRBD2 (5 bases each). CDR1 GTSNPN and CDR2 SVGIG come from the germline V gene (reference sequence). V lost 0 bases and J 6 bases, leaving 9 bases between the germline ends. The CDR3 has 13 residues. CDR3 loop: CAWSVQGPNEQFF. The CDR3 DNA reads as TGTGCCTGGAGTGTCCAGGGACCCAATGAGCAGTTCTTC.

This clonotype showed up just a few times. This rearrangement joins TRBV3-1 to TRBJ2-1, with TRBD1 matching over 10 bases. The CDR3 is 16 residues long. Trimming cost V 7 bases and J 0 bases; bases outside gene matches: 6. From germline, CDR1 is LGHDT and CDR2 YNNKEL (reference sequence). The CDR3 DNA follows: TGTGCCAGCACCCCCAGGACAGGGGGCTCCTACAATGAGCAGTTCTTC. Protein: CASTPRTGGSYNEQFF.

This chain links TRBV4-3 with TRBJ2-7; D may be TRBD2 (5 bases). The CDR3 loop spans 15 amino acids. V gave up 4 bases and J gave up 2 bases, with 15 bases separating them. Germline CDR1 LGHNA, CDR2 YSLEER. As DNA, the CDR3 is TGCGCCAGCAGCCCGACTACCCCTCCCCCCTACGAGCAGTACTTC. It encodes CASSPTTPPPYEQYF.

The V and J genes are TRBV20-1 and TRBJ2-3, with TRBD2 matching 11 bases. The germline CDR1 and CDR2 sequences are DFQATT and SNEGSKA (reference sequence). V shed 5 bases, J shed 2 bases, and the junction held 6 bases outside the gene matches. This CDR3 is built from 15 residues. The DNA for the CDR3 is TGCAGTGCTCCACGGACTAGCGGGTACACAGATACGCAGTATTTT. It encodes CSAPRTSGYTDTQYF.

This clonotype was counted ten times or more. The chain recombines TRBV28 with TRBJ2-1; 9 bases align to TRBD2. V was clipped by 5 bases and J by 6 bases; unmatched bases: 14. CDR1 is MDHEN and CDR2 is SYDVKM in the germline V gene. The CDR3 contains 17 residues. DNA of the CDR3: TGTGCCAGCAGTCCCTACCTGGGGCGGGGGGGTCCCAATGAGCAGTTCTTC. This encodes CASSPYLGRGGPNEQFF.

J is TRBJ1-1 and V is TRBV6-2 or TRBV6-3; D not resolved. V lost 6 bases and J lost 7, with 27 bases in between. The CDR3 runs to 17 residues. From germline, CDR1 is MNHEY and CDR2 SVGEGT. CDR3 residues: CASSPLELRRAVGEAFF. For the CDR3, the DNA is TGTGCCAGCAGCCCCCTCGAGCTGCGACGGGCGGTGGGTGAAGCTTTCTTT.

J is TRBJ2-5 and V is TRBV4-2; D unresolved. The CDR3 runs to 16 residues. V was cut by 0 bases and J by 5 bases, with 16 bases left in between. Germline V CDR1 and CDR2: LGHNA, YNFKEQ. DNA of the CDR3: TGTGCCAGCAGCCAAGATCAGCTCATCTTGAGTGAGACCCAGTACTTC. Translating gives CASSQDQLILSETQYF.

This clonotype was seen a handful of times. V gene TRBV28 combines with J gene TRBJ2-2, with unresolved D. The length of the CDR3 is 14 residues. Trimming shortened V by 6 bases and J by 6 bases, and 14 bases separated the two germline ends. CDR1 and CDR2 from the germline V gene are MDHEN and SYDVKM. CDR3 sequence: CASRGSGLPGELFF. As DNA, the CDR3 is TGTGCCAGCAGGGGCTCGGGTCTTCCCGGGGAGCTGTTTTTT.

This clonotype was seen ten or more times. The J gene is TRBJ1-1, the V gene TRBV5-1; the D is unclear. Germline V CDR1 and CDR2: SGHRS, YFSETQ. The CDR3 is 15 residues long. Trimming cost V 0 bases and J 1 base, with 10 bases left between them. CDR3 protein: CASSLVARSNTEAFF. CDR3 in DNA: TGCGCCAGCAGCTTGGTGGCCAGGTCGAACACTGAAGCTTTCTTT. Full variable domain (remainder filled in from reference TRBV5-1 and TRBJ1-1): KAGVTQTPRYLIKTRGQQVTLSCSPISGHRSVSWYQQTPGQGLQFLFEYFSETQRNKGNFPGRFSGRQFSNSRSEMNVSTLELGDSALYLCASSLVARSNTEAFFGQGTRLTVV.

This chain connects TRBV7-3 to TRBJ2-2, with no clear D. V dropped 2 bases and J dropped 3 bases, with 19 bases sitting between them. In germline, CDR1 is SGHTA, CDR2 FQGTGA. This CDR3 is built from 18 residues. This chain's CDR3 is CASSLGPRLEVDTGELFF. In DNA form, the CDR3 reads TGTGCCAGCAGCTTAGGTCCCCGATTGGAAGTGGACACCGGGGAGCTGTTTTTT.

The chain combines TRBV20-1 with TRBJ2-2; the match to TRBD2 covers 9 bases. The CDR3 loop spans 16 amino acids. Germline values: CDR1 DFQATT, CDR2 SNEGSKA (reference sequence). V was pared by 0 bases and J by 5 bases, with 7 bases of the junction left unmatched. The CDR3 loop is CSAREASGALTGELFF. The CDR3 bases are TGCAGTGCTAGAGAGGCTAGCGGGGCCCTAACCGGGGAGCTGTTTTTT.

This rearrangement joins TRBV7-9 to TRBJ1-1; TRBD1 aligns across 8 bases. The V segment lost 5 bases and the J segment 6 bases; nucleotides outside the gene matches: 8. This CDR3 has 14 residues. Germline V lookup: CDR1 SEHNR, CDR2 FQNEAQ (reference sequence). The CDR3 nucleotides read TGTGCCAGCAGCGTTGGGCAGGGGGCCGCTGAAGCTTTCTTT. This codes for CASSVGQGAAEAFF.

This clonotype turned up a few times. The rearrangement joins TRBV5-1 to TRBJ2-2; TRBD2 agrees at 11 bases. The V segment lost 0 bases and the J segment 6 bases; nucleotides outside the gene matches: 4. This CDR3 is 16 amino acids long. Germline V gene data show CDR1 as SGHRS and CDR2 as YFSETQ. The CDR3 DNA reads as TGCGCCAGCAGCTTGGGGACTAGCGGGTTTTCCGGGGAGCTGTTTTTT. Its protein is CASSLGTSGFSGELFF.

There are many counts of this clonotype. J is TRBJ1-2 and V is TRBV20-1, with unresolved D. CDR1 DFQATT and CDR2 SNEGSKA come from the germline V gene (reference sequence). V shed 0 bases and J shed 8 bases, with 16 bases lying between them. The CDR3 is 14 amino acids. The CDR3 sequence is CSARESGILRGYTF. CDR3 nucleotides: TGCAGTGCTAGAGAGTCCGGAATCCTACGAGGCTACACCTTC.

This clonotype was seen more than once but under ten times. The rearrangement uses TRBV6-6 and TRBJ2-5; the D is unclear. This CDR3 contains 11 residues. Germline CDR1 reads MNHNY; CDR2 reads SVGAGI (reference sequence). Between the trimmed V and J ends, which lost 8 bases and 5 bases, there was a span of 9 bases. CDR3 protein: CASRKGETQYF. The CDR3 DNA sequence: TGTGCCAGCCGTAAAGGGGAGACCCAGTACTTC.

V is TRBV7-2 and J is TRBJ2-2; D possibly corresponds to TRBD1 (5 bases). Germline assignment: CDR1 SGHTA and CDR2 FQGNSA. The V end was cut by 5 bases, the J end by 1 base, with 14 bases between. The CDR3 is 16 amino acids. The DNA for the CDR3 is TGTGCCAGCAGCCCCCGAACTACAGGGAACACCGGGGAGCTGTTTTTT. Protein: CASSPRTTGNTGELFF. Supplemented by reference TRBV7-2 and TRBJ2-2, the full variable domain reads GAGVSQSPSNKVTEKGKDVELRCDPISGHTALYWYRQSLGQGLEFLIYFQGNSAPDKSGLPSDRFSAERTGGSVSTLTIQRTQQEDSAVYLCASSPRTTGNTGELFFGEGSRLTVL.

There are a few counts of this clonotype. The chain combines TRBV29-1 with TRBJ1-2; D not resolved. The CDR3 sequence is 11 residues long. Germline V lookup: CDR1 SQVTM, CDR2 ANQGSEA. V shed 1 base and J shed 6 bases, with 6 bases lying between them. The CDR3 DNA sequence: TGCAGCGTTGAAGTAGCGAATGGCTACACCTTC. It codes for CSVEVANGYTF.

The chain links TRBV18 to TRBJ1-5; 11 positions match TRBD1. With V trimmed by 2 bases and J by 7 bases, 4 bases remained unmatched. This CDR3 region has 15 residues. Germline CDR1 is KGHSH and CDR2 is LQKENI. The CDR3 nucleotides are TGTGCCAGCTCACCAGGGACAGGGGGGTTACAGCCCCAGCATTTT. This sequence encodes CASSPGTGGLQPQHF.